This T cell receptor (beta chain) was identified in a study of T cells in Graves' hyperthyroidism and ophthalmopathy. Study summary: It was at initial diagnosis, before any treatment, that peripheral blood was collected.

The table lists this clonotype with many counts. The study enrolled patients aged 18 to 65 with newly diagnosed hyperthyroidism of under 2 months' duration. Blood sampling occurred at first hyperthyroidism diagnosis, ahead of any ophthalmopathy symptoms. Germline trimming cut 7 bases from V and 0 bases from J; bases unmatched to any gene: 4. The CDR3 is made up of 14 amino acids. Germline CDR1 and CDR2: MNHNS and SASEGT. TCR beta CDR3 region amplification was performed from RNA transcripts. HTBI primers were used for first-round RT-PCR of the TCR CDR3. TCRdb fed the multiplex PCR reads into MiXCR, producing one record per CDR3 protein. This table holds hundreds of thousands of distinct CDR3 sequences, roughly a sixth found once.

Sample: blood. The chain couples TRBV6-1 to TRBJ1-1; 8 bases are shared with TRBD1. The sequence was obtained from a woman aged 50 to 60 with Graves' hyperthyroidism that later progressed to Graves' ophthalmopathy. The CDR3 spells CASTRQGLNTEAFF. The CDR3 DNA sequence: TGTGCCAGCACCCGACAGGGGTTGAACACTGAAGCTTTCTTT.